The next 5 T cell receptor beta chains were all read from a single sample in a study of response to subunit inactivated influenza vaccine. Using its own MiXCR run on the RT-PCR reads, TCRdb lists one record per CDR3 protein. The sample lists 500,000 to 750,000 distinct CDR3 sequences; around 15% were seen once. The starting material was PBMCs from blood, obtained 11 to 12 days after vaccination. These receptors all stem from a man aged 50 to 59 who received an inactivated influenza vaccine.

The rearrangement links TRBV2 to TRBJ1-5; tentatively, D is TRBD1 (6 bases). The germline V gene encodes CDR1 SNHLY and CDR2 FYNNEI. This CDR3 spans 13 amino acids. V lost 6 bases and J lost 7, with 13 bases in between. The CDR3 DNA is TGTGCCAGCAGACAGGGAAGTCTACAGCCCCAGCATTTT. Translated, it gives CASRQGSLQPQHF.

This chain uses TRBV19 with TRBJ2-5; D is undetermined. V was cut by 3 bases and J by 5 bases, with 10 bases left in between. The germline V gene has CDR1 LNHDA and CDR2 SQIVND (reference sequence). The length of the CDR3 is 13 residues. The CDR3 region is CASSIGPLETQYF. CDR3 nucleotide sequence: TGTGCCAGTAGTATTGGCCCCCTTGAGACCCAGTACTTC.

This chain uses TRBV5-1 with TRBJ2-3, with 7 positions matching TRBD1. V lost 3 bases and J lost 0; bases outside the gene matches: 4. In germline, CDR1 is SGHRS, CDR2 YFSETQ. The CDR3 is 15 residues long. Here the CDR3 DNA reads TGCGCCAGCAGCTACGGACAGGCTAGCACAGATACGCAGTATTTT. Protein sequence: CASSYGQASTDTQYF.

This chain connects TRBV11-2 to TRBJ2-2; no clear D. Trimming left V 2 bases short and J 4 bases short, with 17 bases between. CDR3 length equals 17 residues. Germline CDR1 SGHAT, CDR2 FQNNGV. CDR3 DNA sequence: TGTGCCAGCAGCTTACCTCCGGGCAAAAAGGGCACCGGGGAGCTGTTTTTT. Translating it yields CASSLPPGKKGTGELFF. Full variable domain (outside the CDR3, taken from reference TRBV11-2 and TRBJ2-2): EAGVAQSPRYKIIEKRQSVAFWCNPISGHATLYWYQQILGQGPKLLIQFQNNGVVDDSQLPKDRFSAERLKGVDSTLKIQPAKLEDSAVYLCASSLPPGKKGTGELFFGEGSRLTVL.

This rearrangement joins TRBV10-3 to TRBJ2-5; 7 nucleotides match TRBD1. This CDR3 region has 13 residues. The V gene's germline CDR1 is ENHRY and CDR2 SYGVKD. Trimming took 5 bases from V and 4 from J; bases not matched to a gene: 4. DNA for the CDR3: TGTGCCATCAGTCTACAGGGGCGAGAGACCCAGTACTTC. The encoded protein is CAISLQGRETQYF.